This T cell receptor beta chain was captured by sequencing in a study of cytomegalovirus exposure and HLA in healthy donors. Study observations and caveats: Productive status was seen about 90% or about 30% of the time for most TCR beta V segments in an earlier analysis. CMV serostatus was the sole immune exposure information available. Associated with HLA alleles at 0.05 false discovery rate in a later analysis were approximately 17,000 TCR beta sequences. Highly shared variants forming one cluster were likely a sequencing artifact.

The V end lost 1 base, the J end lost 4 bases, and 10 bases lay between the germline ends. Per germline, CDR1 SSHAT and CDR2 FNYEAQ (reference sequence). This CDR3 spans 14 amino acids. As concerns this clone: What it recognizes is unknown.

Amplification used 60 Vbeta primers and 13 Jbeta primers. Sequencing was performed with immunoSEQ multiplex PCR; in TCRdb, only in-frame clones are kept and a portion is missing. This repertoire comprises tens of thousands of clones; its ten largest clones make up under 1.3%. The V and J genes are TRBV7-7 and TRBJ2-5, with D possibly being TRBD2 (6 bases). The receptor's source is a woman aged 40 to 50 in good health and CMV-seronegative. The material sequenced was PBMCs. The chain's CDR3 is CASSLDGGRETQYF. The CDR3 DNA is TGTGCCAGCAGCTTAGACGGGGGACGAGAGACCCAGTACTTC. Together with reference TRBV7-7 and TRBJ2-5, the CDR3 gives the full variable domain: GAGVSQSPRYKVTKRGQDVTLRCDPISSHATLYWYQQALGQGPEFLTYFNYEAQPDKSGLPSDRFSAERPEGSISTLTIQRTEQRDSAMYRCASSLDGGRETQYFGPGTRLLVL.